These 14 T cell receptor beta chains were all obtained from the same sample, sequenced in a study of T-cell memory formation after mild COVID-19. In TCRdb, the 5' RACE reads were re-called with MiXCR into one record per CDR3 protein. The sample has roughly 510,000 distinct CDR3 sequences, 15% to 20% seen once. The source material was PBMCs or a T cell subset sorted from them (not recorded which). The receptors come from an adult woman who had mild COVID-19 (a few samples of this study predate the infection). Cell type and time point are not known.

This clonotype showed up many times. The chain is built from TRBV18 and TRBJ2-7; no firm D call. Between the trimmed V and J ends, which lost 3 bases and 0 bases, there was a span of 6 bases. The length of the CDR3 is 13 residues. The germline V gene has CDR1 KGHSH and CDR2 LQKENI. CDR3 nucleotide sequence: TGTGCCAGCTCACCGCCGGTCTCCTACGAGCAGTACTTC. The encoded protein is CASSPPVSYEQYF. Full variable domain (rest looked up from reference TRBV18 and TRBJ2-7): NAGVMQNPRHLVRRRGQEARLRCSPMKGHSHVYWYRQLPEEGLKFMVYLQKENIIDESGMPKERFSAEFPKEGPSILRIQQVVRGDSAAYFCASSPPVSYEQYFGPGTRLTVT.

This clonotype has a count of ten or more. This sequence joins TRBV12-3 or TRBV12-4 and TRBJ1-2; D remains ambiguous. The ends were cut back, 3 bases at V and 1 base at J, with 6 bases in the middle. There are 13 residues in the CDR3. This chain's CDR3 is CASSLSNNYGYTF. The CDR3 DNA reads TGTGCCAGCAGTTTGTCGAATAACTATGGCTACACCTTC.

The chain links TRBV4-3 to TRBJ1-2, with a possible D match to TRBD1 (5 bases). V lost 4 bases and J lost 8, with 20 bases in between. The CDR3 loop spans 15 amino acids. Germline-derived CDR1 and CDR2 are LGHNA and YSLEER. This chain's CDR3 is CASSPDRGGGDGYTF. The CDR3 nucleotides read TGCGCCAGCAGCCCCGACCGGGGAGGAGGGGACGGCTACACCTTC.

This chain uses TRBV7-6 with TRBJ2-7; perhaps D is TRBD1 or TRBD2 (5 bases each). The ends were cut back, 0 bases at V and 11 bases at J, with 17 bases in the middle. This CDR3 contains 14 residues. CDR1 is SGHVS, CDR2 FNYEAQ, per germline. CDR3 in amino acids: CASSLASGTSEEYF. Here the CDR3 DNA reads TGTGCCAGCAGCTTAGCTTCCGGGACGAGTGAGGAGTACTTC.

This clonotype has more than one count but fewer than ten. The CDR3 here is CASSPRTSGRVYEQYF. In DNA, the CDR3 is TGTGCCAGCAGCCCCCGGACTAGCGGGAGGGTCTACGAGCAGTACTTC. V gene TRBV7-9 combines with J gene TRBJ2-7; 15 positions match TRBD2. The CDR3 consists of 16 residues. CDR1 and CDR2 (germline): SEHNR, FQNEAQ (reference sequence). J lost 3 bases, V lost 5 bases, and 5 bases had no gene match.

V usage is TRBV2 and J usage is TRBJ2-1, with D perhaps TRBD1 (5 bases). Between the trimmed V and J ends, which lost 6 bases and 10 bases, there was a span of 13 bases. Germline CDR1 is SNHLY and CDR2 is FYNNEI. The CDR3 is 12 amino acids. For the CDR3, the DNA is TGTGCCAGCAGCGCCCAGGGTTTGGAGCAGTTCTTC. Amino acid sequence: CASSAQGLEQFF.

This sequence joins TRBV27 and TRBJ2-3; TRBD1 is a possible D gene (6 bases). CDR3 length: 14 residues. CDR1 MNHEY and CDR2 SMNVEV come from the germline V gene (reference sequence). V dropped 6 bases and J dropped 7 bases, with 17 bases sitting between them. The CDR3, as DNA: TGTGCCAGCAGCCCGCTCCCGGGGACATATACGCAGTATTTT. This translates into CASSPLPGTYTQYF.

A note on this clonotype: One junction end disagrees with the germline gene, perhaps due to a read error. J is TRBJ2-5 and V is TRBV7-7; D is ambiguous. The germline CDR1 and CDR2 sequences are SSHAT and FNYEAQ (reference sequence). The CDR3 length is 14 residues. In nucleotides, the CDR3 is TGTGCTAGCAGCTTAGATAAAGGATTAGGGACCCAGTACTTC. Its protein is CASSLDKGLGTQYF. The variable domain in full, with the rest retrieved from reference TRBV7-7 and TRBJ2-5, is GAGVSQSPRYKVTKRGQDVTLRCDPISSHATLYWYQQALGQGPEFLTYFNYEAQPDKSGLPSDRFSAERPEGSISTLTIQRTEQRDSAMYRCASSLDKGLGTQYFGPGTRLLVL.

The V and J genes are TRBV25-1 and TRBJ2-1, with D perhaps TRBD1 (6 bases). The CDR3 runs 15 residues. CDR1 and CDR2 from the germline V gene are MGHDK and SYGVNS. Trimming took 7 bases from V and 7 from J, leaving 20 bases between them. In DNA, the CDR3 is TGTGCCAGCACCCCGAGGTCGTCAGGGGCGAATGAGCAGTTCTTC. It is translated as CASTPRSSGANEQFF.

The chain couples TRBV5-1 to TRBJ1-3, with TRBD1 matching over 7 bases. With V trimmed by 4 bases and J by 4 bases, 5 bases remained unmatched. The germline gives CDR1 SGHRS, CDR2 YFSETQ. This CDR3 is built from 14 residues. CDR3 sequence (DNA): TGCGCCAGCAGCGGGACAGTTGCCGGAAACACCATATATTTT. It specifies CASSGTVAGNTIYF. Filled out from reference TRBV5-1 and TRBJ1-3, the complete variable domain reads KAGVTQTPRYLIKTRGQQVTLSCSPISGHRSVSWYQQTPGQGLQFLFEYFSETQRNKGNFPGRFSGRQFSNSRSEMNVSTLELGDSALYLCASSGTVAGNTIYFGEGSWLTVV.

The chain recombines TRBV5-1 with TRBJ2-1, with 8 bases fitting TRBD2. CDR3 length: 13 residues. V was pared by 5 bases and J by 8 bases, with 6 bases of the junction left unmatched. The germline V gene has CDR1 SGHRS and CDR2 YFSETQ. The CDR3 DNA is TGCGCCAGCAGTCCCCAGCGGGGGCATGAGCAGTTCTTC. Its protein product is CASSPQRGHEQFF.

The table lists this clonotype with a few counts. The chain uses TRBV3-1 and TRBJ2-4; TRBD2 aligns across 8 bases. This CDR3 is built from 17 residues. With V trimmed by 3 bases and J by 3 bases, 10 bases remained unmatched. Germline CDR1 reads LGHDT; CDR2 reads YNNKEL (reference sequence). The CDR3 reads CASSHPNAGGVKNIQYF. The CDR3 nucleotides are TGTGCCAGCAGCCATCCCAACGCGGGGGGTGTCAAAAACATTCAGTACTTC.

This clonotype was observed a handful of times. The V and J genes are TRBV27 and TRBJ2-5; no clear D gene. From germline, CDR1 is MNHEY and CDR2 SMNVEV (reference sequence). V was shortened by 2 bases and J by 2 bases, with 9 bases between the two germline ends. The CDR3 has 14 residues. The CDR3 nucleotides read TGTGCCAGCAGTTTAAGACTGGGGCAAGAGACCCAGTACTTC. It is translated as CASSLRLGQETQYF.

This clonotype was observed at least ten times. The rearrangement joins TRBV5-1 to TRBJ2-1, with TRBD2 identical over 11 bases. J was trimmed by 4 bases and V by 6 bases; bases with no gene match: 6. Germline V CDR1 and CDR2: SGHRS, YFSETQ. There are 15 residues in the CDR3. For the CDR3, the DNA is TGCGCCAGCACCTTACTAGCGGGAGTTTACAATGAGCAGTTCTTC. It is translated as CASTLLAGVYNEQFF. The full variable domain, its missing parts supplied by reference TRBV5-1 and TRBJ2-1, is KAGVTQTPRYLIKTRGQQVTLSCSPISGHRSVSWYQQTPGQGLQFLFEYFSETQRNKGNFPGRFSGRQFSNSRSEMNVSTLELGDSALYLCASTLLAGVYNEQFFGPGTRLTVL.